The next 15 T cell receptor beta chains were all read from a single sample in a study of blood T cell repertoires in COVID-19. The assay was immunoSEQ multiplex PCR, and TCRdb's table has in-frame clones only and misses some. This sample carries some 87,000 clones, 84% of them seen once, and the ten largest clones take 24%. What was sequenced was peripheral blood. The source is a human donor in a cohort sampled during active COVID-19.

This clone has only a few counts. V gene TRBV2 combines with J gene TRBJ1-6, with unresolved D. Trimming took 7 bases from V and 7 from J, leaving 17 bases between them. Germline CDR1 SNHLY, CDR2 FYNNEI. This CDR3 is 15 amino acids long. CDR3 residues: CASNSVGVVNSPLHF. Here the CDR3 DNA reads TGTGCCAGCAATTCCGTCGGGGTAGTGAATTCACCCCTCCACTTT.

The rearrangement uses TRBV2 and TRBJ1-1; D is perhaps TRBD1 (5 bases). V was trimmed by 6 bases and J by 4 bases, leaving 15 bases between them. CDR1 SNHLY and CDR2 FYNNEI come from the germline V gene. The CDR3 runs to 14 residues. CDR3 loop: CASSLTQGSTEAFF. The DNA for the CDR3 is TGTGCCAGCAGCCTCACCCAGGGATCCACTGAAGCTTTCTTT.

The chain recombines TRBV27 with TRBJ1-1, with D perhaps matching TRBD1 (5 bases). Trimming removed 3 bases from V and 4 bases from J, with 15 bases in between. This CDR3 region has 15 residues. CDR1 and CDR2 from the germline V gene are MNHEY and SMNVEV (reference sequence). The CDR3 spells CASSLGEGFRTEAFF. In DNA, the CDR3 is TGTGCCAGCAGTTTGGGGGAGGGGTTTCGCACTGAAGCTTTCTTT.

The CDR3 reads CASSYSGPPRSQFF. Written as DNA, the CDR3 is TGTGCCAGCAGTTACTCCGGTCCCCCGAGGTCGCAGTTCTTC. V is TRBV6-5 and J is TRBJ2-1; D call uncertain. Trimming removed 0 bases from V and 12 bases from J, with 15 bases in between. The CDR3 loop spans 14 amino acids. CDR1 MNHEY and CDR2 SVGAGI come from the germline V gene.

The rearrangement links TRBV7-3 to TRBJ2-3; 7 positions match TRBD2. Looked up from germline, CDR1 is SGHTA and CDR2 is FQGTGA. CDR3 length equals 15 residues. V shed 5 bases and J 0 bases; nucleotides not matched to a gene: 5. The CDR3 is CASSPLGGSTDTQYF. The CDR3 region has the DNA TGTGCCAGCAGCCCCCTCGGGGGGAGCACAGATACGCAGTATTTT.

The genes are TRBV6-5 and TRBJ1-5; 7 bases align to TRBD1. The germline CDR1 and CDR2 sequences are MNHEY and SVGAGI. This CDR3 spans 15 amino acids. Trimming cost V 6 bases and J 3 bases; bases outside gene matches: 8. As DNA, the CDR3 is TGTGCCAGCAGCCCGGGACAGACTAACAATCAGCCCCAGCATTTT. This gives the protein CASSPGQTNNQPQHF.

CDR3 sequence: CASSLAAEQFF. The DNA for the CDR3 is TGTGCCAGCAGTTTAGCAGCTGAGCAGTTCTTC. The V and J genes are TRBV6-5 and TRBJ2-1; no firm D call. CDR3 length: 11 residues. V dropped 4 bases and J dropped 9 bases, with 7 bases sitting between them. Per the germline V gene, CDR1 is MNHEY and CDR2 is SVGAGI.

V and J are TRBV11-3 and TRBJ2-7; tentatively, D is TRBD1 (5 bases). V lost 0 bases to trimming and J lost 7 bases, with 10 bases between them. CDR1 SGHNT and CDR2 YENEEA come from the germline V gene. The CDR3 is 13 amino acids. The CDR3 spells CASSLDVGREQYF. The CDR3 bases are TGTGCCAGCAGCTTAGACGTGGGGCGTGAGCAGTACTTC. The variable domain in full, completed from reference TRBV11-3 and TRBJ2-7, reads EAGVVQSPRYKIIEKKQPVAFWCNPISGHNTLYWYLQNLGQGPELLIRYENEEAVDDSQLPKDRFSAERLKGVDSTLKIQPAELGDSAVYLCASSLDVGREQYFGPGTRLTVT.

The chain is built from TRBV11-1 and TRBJ1-1; D call uncertain. The CDR3 sequence is 13 residues long. Looked up from germline, CDR1 is SGHAT and CDR2 is FQDESV (reference sequence). V lost 3 bases and J lost 1, with 6 bases in between. Written as DNA, the CDR3 is TGTGCCAGCAGCTTTCGGGGGAACACTGAAGCTTTCTTT. Residues: CASSFRGNTEAFF. Based on the CDR3 plus reference TRBV11-1 and TRBJ1-1, the full variable domain is EAEVAQSPRYKITEKSQAVAFWCDPISGHATLYWYRQILGQGPELLVQFQDESVVDDSQLPKDRFSAERLKGVDSTLKIQPAELGDSAMYLCASSFRGNTEAFFGQGTRLTVV.

J is TRBJ1-1 and V is TRBV5-1; possible D gene TRBD1, 6 bases. The CDR3 totals 14 residues. Germline CDR1 and CDR2: SGHRS and YFSETQ. V lost 4 bases to trimming and J lost 6 bases, with 16 bases between them. CDR3 loop: CASSSDPGVAEAFF. The CDR3 DNA reads TGCGCCAGCAGCAGCGACCCAGGGGTAGCTGAAGCTTTCTTT.

The count of this clone is one. This chain joins TRBV4-1 and TRBJ2-7, with 14 bases that match TRBD2. Looked up from germline, CDR1 is MGHRA and CDR2 is YSYEKL. The CDR3 is 16 amino acids. Trimming removed 1 base from V and 4 bases from J; junction bases left unmatched: 3. CDR3 coding DNA: TGCGCCAGCAGCCAAGGCTGGACTAGCGGGAGGTACGAGCAGTACTTC. It translates to CASSQGWTSGRYEQYF.

This clone was seen only a few times. CDR3 protein: CASSMTSDSYEQYF. The DNA of the CDR3 is TGTGCCAGTAGTATGACTAGCGACTCCTACGAGCAGTACTTC. V and J are TRBV19 and TRBJ2-7; 8 bases are a match to TRBD2. This CDR3 spans 14 amino acids. Germline loops: CDR1 LNHDA, CDR2 SQIVND (reference sequence). V shed 3 bases and J 0 bases; nucleotides not matched to a gene: 1.

The chain is built from TRBV6-2 or TRBV6-3 and TRBJ2-7; D remains unclear. Trimming cost V 4 bases and J 3 bases, with 7 bases left between them. The CDR3 spans 12 residues. Looked up from germline, CDR1 is MNHEY and CDR2 is SVGEGT. Written as DNA, the CDR3 is TGTGCCAGCAGTTTGAGCCACTACGAGCAGTACTTC. Translated: CASSLSHYEQYF.

This clone has a single count. This chain connects TRBV9 to TRBJ1-2; tentatively, D is TRBD1 (6 bases). The germline V gene has CDR1 SGDLS and CDR2 YYNGEE. V was clipped by 0 bases and J by 4 bases, with 16 bases between them. The CDR3 covers 16 residues. The CDR3 region has the DNA TGTGCCAGCAGCGTAGTCGGGACAACCGCATCCTATGGCTACACCTTC. Translated, it gives CASSVVGTTASYGYTF. Filled out from reference TRBV9 and TRBJ1-2, the complete variable domain reads DSGVTQTPKHLITATGQRVTLRCSPRSGDLSVYWYQQSLDQGLQFLIQYYNGEERAKGNILERFSAQQFPDLHSELNLSSLELGDSALYFCASSVVGTTASYGYTFGSGTRLTVV.

This clone was recorded a few times. V and J are TRBV5-1 and TRBJ2-1, with 13 nucleotides matching TRBD2. J was trimmed by 7 bases and V by 4 bases; bases with no gene match: 8. This CDR3 is 16 amino acids long. Germline V gene data show CDR1 as SGHRS and CDR2 as YFSETQ. Here the CDR3 reads CASSIRLAGGLNEQFF. CDR3 in DNA: TGCGCCAGCAGCATAAGACTAGCGGGAGGACTGAATGAGCAGTTCTTC.